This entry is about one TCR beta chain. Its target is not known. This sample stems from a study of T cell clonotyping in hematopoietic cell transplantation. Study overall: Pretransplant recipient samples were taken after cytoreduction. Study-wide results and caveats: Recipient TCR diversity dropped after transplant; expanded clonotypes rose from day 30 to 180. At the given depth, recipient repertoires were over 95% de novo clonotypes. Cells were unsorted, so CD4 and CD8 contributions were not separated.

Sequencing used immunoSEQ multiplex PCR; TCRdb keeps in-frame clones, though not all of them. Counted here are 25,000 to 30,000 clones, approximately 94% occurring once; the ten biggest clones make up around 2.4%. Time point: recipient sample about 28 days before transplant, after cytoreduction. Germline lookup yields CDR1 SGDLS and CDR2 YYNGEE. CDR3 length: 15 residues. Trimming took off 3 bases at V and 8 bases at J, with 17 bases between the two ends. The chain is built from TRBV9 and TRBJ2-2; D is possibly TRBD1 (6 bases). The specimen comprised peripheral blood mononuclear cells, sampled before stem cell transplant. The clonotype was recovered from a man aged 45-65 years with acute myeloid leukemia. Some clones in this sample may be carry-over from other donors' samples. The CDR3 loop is CASSGTMGHLGELFF. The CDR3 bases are TGTGCCAGCAGCGGGACCATGGGACATTTGGGGGAGCTGTTTTTT.